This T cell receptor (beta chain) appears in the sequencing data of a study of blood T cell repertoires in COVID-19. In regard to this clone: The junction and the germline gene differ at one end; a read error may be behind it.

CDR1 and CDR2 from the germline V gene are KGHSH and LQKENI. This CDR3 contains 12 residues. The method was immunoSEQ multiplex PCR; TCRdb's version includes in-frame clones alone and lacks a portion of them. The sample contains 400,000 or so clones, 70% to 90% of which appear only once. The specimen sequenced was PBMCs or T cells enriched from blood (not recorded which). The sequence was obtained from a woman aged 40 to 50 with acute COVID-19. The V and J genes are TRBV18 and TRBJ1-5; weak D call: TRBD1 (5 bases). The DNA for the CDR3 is TGTGCCAGCTCACCTTCGGAGGGACCCTTGGATTTT. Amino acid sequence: CASSPSEGPLDF. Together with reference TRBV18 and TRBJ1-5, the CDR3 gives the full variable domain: NAGVMQNPRHLVRRRGQEARLRCSPMKGHSHVYWYRQLPEEGLKFMVYLQKENIIDESGMPKERFSAEFPKEGPSILRIQQVVRGDSAAYFCASSPSEGPLDFGDGTRLSIL.